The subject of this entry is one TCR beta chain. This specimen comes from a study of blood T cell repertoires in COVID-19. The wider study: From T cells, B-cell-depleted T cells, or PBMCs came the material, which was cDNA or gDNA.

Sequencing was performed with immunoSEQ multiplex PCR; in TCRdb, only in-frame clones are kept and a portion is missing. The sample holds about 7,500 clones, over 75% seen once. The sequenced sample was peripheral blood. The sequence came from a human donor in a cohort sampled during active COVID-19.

The CDR3 DNA sequence: TGTGCCAGCAGCCGAGAGGGACAGGGCTATGGCTACACCTTC. As protein: CASSREGQGYGYTF. The chain is built from TRBV5-8 and TRBJ1-2, with 9 bases fitting TRBD1. The germline V gene encodes CDR1 SGHTS and CDR2 YDEGEE. The V gene end was trimmed by 4 bases and the J gene end by 4 bases; junction bases not matched to a gene: 5. This CDR3 contains 14 residues.